The 22 T cell receptor beta chains given below trace back to one sample, sequenced in a study of T cells after yellow fever vaccination. TCRdb independently ran MiXCR on the 5' RACE reads; one entry per CDR3 protein. In the table there are about 360,000 distinct CDR3 sequences, about 6% of which are singletons. The sequencing used PBMCs, collected 5 days after the yellow fever booster vaccination. The receptor source for this set is a man aged 25 to 40 who received the YFV17D yellow fever vaccine.

The rearrangement joins TRBV7-6 to TRBJ2-7, with TRBD2 identical over 7 bases. Per the germline V gene, CDR1 is SGHVS and CDR2 is FNYEAQ. CDR3 length: 15 residues. J was trimmed by 2 bases and V by 3 bases; bases with no gene match: 7. Here the CDR3 reads CASSLGGGTAYEQYF. CDR3 in DNA: TGTGCCAGCAGCTTGGGGGGAGGGACGGCCTACGAGCAGTACTTC.

The genes are TRBV11-2 and TRBJ1-3, with D unclear. The V and J ends lost 0 bases and 3 bases respectively, with 9 bases between them. CDR1 SGHAT and CDR2 FQNNGV come from the germline V gene. CDR3 size: 15 residues. The CDR3 bases are TGTGCCAGCAGCTTAGATGTAGCAGGTGGAAACACCATATATTTT. This sequence encodes CASSLDVAGGNTIYF. Based on the CDR3 plus reference TRBV11-2 and TRBJ1-3, the full variable domain is EAGVAQSPRYKIIEKRQSVAFWCNPISGHATLYWYQQILGQGPKLLIQFQNNGVVDDSQLPKDRFSAERLKGVDSTLKIQPAKLEDSAVYLCASSLDVAGGNTIYFGEGSWLTVV.

This clonotype was detected ten times or more. In DNA, the CDR3 is TGTGCCAGCGTGGTCGTGGCCGGGGAGCTGTTTTTT. Encoded protein: CASVVVAGELFF. V gene TRBV6-1 combines with J gene TRBJ2-2, with D unclear. V was cut by 8 bases and J by 6 bases, with 10 bases left in between. Germline-derived CDR1 and CDR2 are MNHNS and SASEGT. The CDR3 length is 12 residues.

This clonotype was found many times. The chain carries TRBV10-3 and TRBJ2-3, with no clear D. V lost 0 bases to trimming and J lost 3 bases, with 19 bases between them. Germline V gene data show CDR1 as ENHRY and CDR2 as SYGVKD. The CDR3 loop spans 18 amino acids. CDR3 DNA: TGTGCCATCAGTGAGTCGTCGAGCCAGTGGACCTCGACAGATACGCAGTATTTT. Translating it yields CAISESSSQWTSTDTQYF.

This clonotype was observed a handful of times. The rearrangement links TRBV5-1 to TRBJ2-3; 10 bases map to TRBD2. This CDR3 comprises 20 residues. Trimming at V came to 3 bases and at J to 2 bases, leaving 18 bases not matched to a gene. Looked up from germline, CDR1 is SGHRS and CDR2 is YFSETQ. CDR3 protein: CASSWGLLAGVSLNTDTQYF. Here the CDR3 DNA reads TGCGCCAGCAGCTGGGGACTTCTAGCGGGAGTATCCCTAAACACAGATACGCAGTATTTT.

The chain recombines TRBV6-2 or TRBV6-3 with TRBJ2-7; D unresolved. This CDR3 region has 14 residues. V lost 6 bases to trimming and J lost 2 bases, with 14 bases between them. Looked up from germline, CDR1 is MNHEY and CDR2 is SVGEGT. CDR3: CASSKGKGPYEQYF. In DNA, the CDR3 is TGTGCCAGCAGCAAAGGGAAGGGTCCCTACGAGCAGTACTTC.

Ten or more counts support this clonotype. The rearrangement uses TRBV6-2 or TRBV6-3 and TRBJ2-2; no clear D gene. The length of the CDR3 is 13 residues. Trimming stripped 2 bases from V and 3 bases from J, with 4 bases between. Per the germline V gene, CDR1 is MNHEY and CDR2 is SVGEGT. CDR3 DNA: TGTGCCAGCAGTTACGGGTACACCGGGGAGCTGTTTTTT. It specifies CASSYGYTGELFF.

The chain is built from TRBV6-6 and TRBJ1-2, with a weak D call TRBD1 (6 bases). Germline-derived CDR1 and CDR2 are MNHNY and SVGAGI (reference sequence). The CDR3 sequence is 13 residues long. Trimming took off 2 bases at V and 8 bases at J, with 12 bases between the two ends. The CDR3 reads CASSYVTGGGYTF. The CDR3, as DNA: TGTGCCAGCAGTTACGTGACAGGTGGCGGCTACACCTTC.

Only a few counts were recorded for this clonotype. The rearrangement links TRBV5-1 to TRBJ2-5; D might be TRBD1 (6 bases). Per germline, CDR1 SGHRS and CDR2 YFSETQ. The CDR3 spans 15 residues. Between the trimmed V and J ends, which lost 4 bases and 4 bases, there was a span of 17 bases. This chain's CDR3 is CASSGATGIGETQYF. CDR3 nucleotides: TGCGCCAGCAGCGGGGCTACAGGGATTGGAGAGACCCAGTACTTC.

This clonotype was seen many times. The rearrangement uses TRBV5-4 and TRBJ2-6; D may match TRBD1 or TRBD2 (5 bases each). V was pared by 5 bases and J by 0 bases, with 15 bases between. CDR3 size: 17 residues. From germline, CDR1 is SGHNT and CDR2 YYREEE (reference sequence). The DNA for the CDR3 is TGTGCCAGCAGTTTTGGGGGTCGGAGCTCTGGGGCCAACGTCCTGACTTTC. Protein sequence: CASSFGGRSSGANVLTF.

This clonotype was recorded at least ten times. V and J are TRBV4-3 and TRBJ2-1, with 7 bases lining up with TRBD2. The CDR3 is made up of 18 amino acids. The J segment lost 2 bases and the V segment lost 0 bases, leaving 10 bases of the junction unmatched. The germline V gene has CDR1 LGHNA and CDR2 YSLEER. This CDR3 is CASSQDGRAGAAYNEQFF. In nucleotides, the CDR3 is TGCGCCAGCAGCCAAGATGGGCGGGCGGGAGCGGCCTACAATGAGCAGTTCTTC.

This clonotype was detected only a few times. The chain combines TRBV7-3 with TRBJ2-2, with TRBD2 identical over 14 bases. This CDR3 has 17 amino acids. Looked up from germline, CDR1 is SGHTA and CDR2 is FQGTGA. V shed 5 bases, J shed 6 bases, and the junction held 8 bases outside the gene matches. The CDR3 sequence: CASSAGTSGSRPGELFF. CDR3 coding DNA: TGTGCCAGCAGCGCCGGGACTAGCGGGAGTAGACCCGGGGAGCTGTTTTTT.

The gene calls are TRBV20-1 and TRBJ2-2; possible D gene TRBD2, 6 bases. In germline, CDR1 is DFQATT, CDR2 SNEGSKA (reference sequence). The CDR3 is made up of 15 amino acids. V was cut by 3 bases and J by 4 bases, with 15 bases left in between. The CDR3 is CSASRDPGSTGELFF. The CDR3 coding sequence is TGCAGTGCTAGCCGGGACCCCGGGAGCACCGGGGAGCTGTTTTTT.

This clonotype was seen many times. The J gene is TRBJ2-7, the V gene TRBV7-2, with D tentatively TRBD2 (5 bases). V was pared by 5 bases and J by 3 bases, with 14 bases between. CDR1 is SGHTA, CDR2 FQGNSA, per germline. This CDR3 is 14 amino acids long. CDR3 amino acids: CASSTGMTYYEQYF. CDR3 nucleotides: TGTGCCAGCAGCACCGGGATGACGTACTACGAGCAGTACTTC.

This clonotype has a handful of counts. The chain joins TRBV3-1 to TRBJ2-3; D is unresolved. The germline gives CDR1 LGHDT, CDR2 YNNKEL (reference sequence). Trimming removed 5 bases at V and 6 bases at J, with 9 bases between. This CDR3 is built from 12 residues. The CDR3: CASSTSLDTQYF. CDR3 nucleotide sequence: TGTGCCAGCAGCACCAGCTTGGATACGCAGTATTTT.

V is TRBV30 and J is TRBJ2-1; D is unresolved. Trimming left V 3 bases short and J 8 bases short, with 8 bases between. Germline CDR1 is GTSNPN and CDR2 is SVGIG (reference sequence). The CDR3 extends over 11 amino acids. The CDR3 protein is CAWRGLYEQFF. As DNA, the CDR3 is TGTGCCTGGAGGGGTTTGTATGAGCAGTTCTTC.

This clonotype was seen only a few times. This rearrangement joins TRBV20-1 to TRBJ2-1; D gene ambiguous. CDR3 length equals 11 residues. V shed 6 bases and J shed 6 bases, with 9 bases lying between them. Germline V gene data show CDR1 as DFQATT and CDR2 as SNEGSKA (reference sequence). The CDR3 spells CSATLFNEQFF. CDR3 DNA: TGCAGTGCCACGTTATTCAATGAGCAGTTCTTC.

This clonotype showed up many times. The chain recombines TRBV10-1 with TRBJ1-2, with 10 bases lining up with TRBD1. This CDR3 comprises 13 residues. The J segment lost 4 bases and the V segment lost 5 bases, leaving 1 base of the junction unmatched. In germline, CDR1 is WNHNN, CDR2 SYGVQD (reference sequence). Here the CDR3 reads CASSRTGGYGYTF. The CDR3 coding sequence is TGCGCCAGCAGTCGGACAGGGGGCTATGGCTACACCTTC.

This clonotype was seen only a few times. The DNA of the CDR3 is TGCGCCAGCAGTGAGTCGATTGACACCACTTCGGGGGACGGGTACAATGAGCAGTTCTTC. Translating it yields CASSESIDTTSGDGYNEQFF. The V call is TRBV10-1, the J call TRBJ2-1; perhaps TRBD2 as D (6 bases). The CDR3 has 20 residues. The V gene's germline CDR1 is WNHNN and CDR2 SYGVQD (reference sequence). V was trimmed by 0 bases and J by 4 bases, leaving 25 bases between them.

This chain uses TRBV11-1 with TRBJ2-2; TRBD2 aligns across 13 bases. The ends lost 8 bases at V and 0 bases at J; junction bases unmatched: 12. The CDR3 is 19 amino acids. CDR1 SGHAT and CDR2 FQDESV come from the germline V gene (reference sequence). CDR3 nucleotide sequence: TGTGCCAGCGCAAAAGGGACTAGCGGGAAGACTGCGAACACCGGGGAGCTGTTTTTT. Amino acids: CASAKGTSGKTANTGELFF. Supplemented by reference TRBV11-1 and TRBJ2-2, the full variable domain reads EAEVAQSPRYKITEKSQAVAFWCDPISGHATLYWYRQILGQGPELLVQFQDESVVDDSQLPKDRFSAERLKGVDSTLKIQPAELGDSAMYLCASAKGTSGKTANTGELFFGEGSRLTVL.

The sample holds a few counts of this clonotype. The V and J genes are TRBV20-1 and TRBJ1-6; D possibly corresponds to TRBD1 (5 bases). CDR3 length equals 14 residues. V lost 6 bases and J 5 bases, leaving 14 bases between the germline ends. CDR1 and CDR2 from the germline V gene are DFQATT and SNEGSKA (reference sequence). CDR3 nucleotides: TGCAGTGCGACCCCGGGGCAGAATAATTCACCCCTCCACTTT. This codes for CSATPGQNNSPLHF.

The J gene is TRBJ2-5, the V gene TRBV14; weak D call: TRBD1 (6 bases). Looked up from germline, CDR1 is SGHDN and CDR2 is FVKESK. V lost 1 base, J lost 2 bases, and 14 bases lay in between. The CDR3 is 16 amino acids. In DNA form, the CDR3 reads TGTGCCAGCAGCCAAGGGACAGTAGGGCCACAAGAGACCCAGTACTTC. Amino acid sequence: CASSQGTVGPQETQYF.